The sequence of this T cell receptor beta chain was determined in a study of chemoradiotherapy in HPV16-positive cancers. V dropped 6 bases and J dropped 10 bases, with 13 bases sitting between them. The CDR3 spans 12 residues. CDR1 MNHEY and CDR2 SMNVEV come from the germline V gene (reference sequence). The assay was immunoSEQ multiplex PCR, and TCRdb's table has in-frame clones only and misses some. The sample holds over 8,500 clones, less than 85% seen once. This TCR came from a human donor with HPV-associated anogenital cancer. The V gene is TRBV27, the J gene TRBJ2-1, with a possible D match to TRBD1 (6 bases). The specimen was collected from a patient who underwent chemoradiotherapy. The CDR3 sequence is CASRSGAREQFF. CDR3 coding DNA: TGTGCCAGCAGATCAGGGGCACGGGAGCAGTTCTTC.